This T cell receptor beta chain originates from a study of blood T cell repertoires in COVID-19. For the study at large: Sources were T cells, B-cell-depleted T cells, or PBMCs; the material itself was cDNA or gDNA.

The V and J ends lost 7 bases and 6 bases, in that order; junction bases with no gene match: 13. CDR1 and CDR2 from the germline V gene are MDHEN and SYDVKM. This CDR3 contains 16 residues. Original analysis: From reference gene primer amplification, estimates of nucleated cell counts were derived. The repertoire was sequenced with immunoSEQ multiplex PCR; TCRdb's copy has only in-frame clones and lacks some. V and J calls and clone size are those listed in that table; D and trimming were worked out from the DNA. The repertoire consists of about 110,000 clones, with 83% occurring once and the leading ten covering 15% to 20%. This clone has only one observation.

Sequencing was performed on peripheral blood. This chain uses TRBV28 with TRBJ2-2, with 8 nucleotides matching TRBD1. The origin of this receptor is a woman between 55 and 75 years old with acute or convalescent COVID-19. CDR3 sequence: CASTPGGQAVPGELFF. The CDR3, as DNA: TGTGCCAGCACCCCCGGGGGACAGGCGGTCCCCGGGGAGCTGTTTTTT. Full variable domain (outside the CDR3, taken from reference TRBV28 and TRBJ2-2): DVKVTQSSRYLVKRTGEKVFLECVQDMDHENMFWYRQDPGLGLRLIYFSYDVKMKEKGDIPEGYSVSREKKERFSLILESASTNQTSMYLCASTPGGQAVPGELFFGEGSRLTVL.